The 25 T cell receptor beta chains reported below all come from one sample, sequenced in a study of cytomegalovirus exposure and HLA in healthy donors. The PCR used 60 Vbeta and 13 Jbeta primers. The data were produced by immunoSEQ multiplex PCR, yet TCRdb's version contains in-frame clones alone and is incomplete. The sample includes around 100,000 clones, 70% to 85% seen only once; the top ten take around 2.3%. Source material: PBMCs. The receptors were gathered from a young woman in good health and CMV-seronegative.

This chain joins TRBV29-1 and TRBJ1-2; the D is unclear. Trimming stripped 7 bases from V and 1 base from J, with 10 bases between. From germline, CDR1 is SQVTM and CDR2 ANQGSEA. The CDR3 runs to 12 residues. Here the CDR3 DNA reads TGCAGCGCACAGTCTCTTAACTATGGCTACACCTTC. Amino acid sequence: CSAQSLNYGYTF.

The genes are TRBV27 and TRBJ1-5; 7 positions match TRBD1. V lost 5 bases and J lost 6; bases outside the gene matches: 1. The V gene's germline CDR1 is MNHEY and CDR2 SMNVEV (reference sequence). The CDR3 length is 12 residues. The CDR3 nucleotides read TGTGCCAGCAGTACAGGGGCTCAGCCCCAGCATTTT. Amino acid sequence: CASSTGAQPQHF.

The chain recombines TRBV5-1 with TRBJ2-2; 7 bases line up with TRBD1. With 4 bases clipped from V and 2 bases from J, the junction kept 5 bases outside the gene matches. This CDR3 comprises 15 residues. Germline assignment: CDR1 SGHRS and CDR2 YFSETQ. The CDR3 here is CASSRGTDNTGELFF. The CDR3 region has the DNA TGCGCCAGCAGCCGAGGGACAGACAACACCGGGGAGCTGTTTTTT.

This chain connects TRBV15 to TRBJ1-3; no firm D call. V was clipped by 4 bases and J by 2 bases, with 12 bases between them. The CDR3 has 15 amino acids. The germline gives CDR1 LNHNV, CDR2 YYDKDF (reference sequence). The DNA for the CDR3 is TGTGCCACCAGCAAAGACCTTACTGCTGGAAACACCATATATTTT. Translation gives CATSKDLTAGNTIYF.

In its sample, this clone was seen a few times. V gene TRBV6-1 combines with J gene TRBJ2-5; TRBD2 matches 8 bases. Near its end, the DNA agrees better with TRBJ2-7, so the J call may be wrong. There are 15 residues in the CDR3. Germline loops: CDR1 MNHNS, CDR2 SASEGT. Here the CDR3 reads CASSERVAGPYEQYF. The CDR3 coding sequence is TGTGCCAGCAGTGAACGGGTAGCGGGGCCCTACGAGCAGTACTTC.

V gene TRBV28 combines with J gene TRBJ1-2; no reliable D call. Trimming stripped 6 bases from V and 4 bases from J, with 6 bases between. There are 11 residues in the CDR3. Germline assignment: CDR1 MDHEN and CDR2 SYDVKM. CDR3 coding DNA: TGTGCCAGCAGCCCTCGCTATGGCTACACCTTC. This translates into CASSPRYGYTF.

This clone was recorded once. The rearrangement joins TRBV5-4 to TRBJ2-1, with 9 bases identical to TRBD2. The CDR3 is 15 residues long. The junction had 1 base not matched to a gene; V was cut back by 1 base and J by 2 bases. From germline, CDR1 is SGHNT and CDR2 YYREEE (reference sequence). The CDR3 is CASSLTSGPYNEQFF. CDR3 in DNA: TGTGCCAGCAGCTTGACTAGCGGGCCCTACAATGAGCAGTTCTTC.

The chain employs TRBV6-1 and TRBJ2-7; no clear D. CDR3 length equals 14 residues. Trimming removed 2 bases from V and 3 bases from J, with 11 bases in between. The V gene's germline CDR1 is MNHNS and CDR2 SASEGT. The CDR3 sequence: CASSEMAESYEQYF. The CDR3, as DNA: TGTGCCAGCAGTGAAATGGCGGAAAGCTACGAGCAGTACTTC.

The table lists this clone with a count of one. The chain couples TRBV27 to TRBJ1-1, with TRBD1 identical over 7 bases. V dropped 5 bases and J dropped 4; count of bases not matched to a gene: 7. CDR1 is MNHEY, CDR2 SMNVEV, per germline (reference sequence). The CDR3 loop spans 14 amino acids. CDR3 in amino acids: CASSRTGTATEAFF. The CDR3 bases are TGTGCCAGCAGTAGAACGGGGACAGCCACTGAAGCTTTCTTT.

The chain joins TRBV6-5 to TRBJ1-2, with D possibly TRBD1 on 6 matching bases. Germline CDR1 is MNHEY and CDR2 is SVGAGI. Trimming removed 2 bases at V and 6 bases at J, with 10 bases between. The CDR3 is 13 residues long. CDR3 amino acids: CASSYGGRDGYTF. The DNA of the CDR3 is TGTGCCAGCAGTTACGGGGGCAGGGATGGCTACACCTTC.

About this clone: An end of the junction does not agree with germline; a read error may underlie this. This sequence joins TRBV6-6 and TRBJ1-1; 8 nucleotides align to TRBD1. This CDR3 is built from 16 residues. The germline gives CDR1 MNHNY, CDR2 SVGAGI (reference sequence). The CDR3 here is CASSSRTGSMNTEDFF. Here the CDR3 DNA reads TGTGCCAGCAGTTCTCGGACAGGGTCCATGAACACTGAAGATTTCTTT.

This clone was observed a few times. The V gene is TRBV4-1, the J gene TRBJ2-7; D might be TRBD1 (6 bases). Trimming removed 0 bases at V and 2 bases at J, with 11 bases between. The CDR3 runs to 15 residues. Looked up from germline, CDR1 is MGHRA and CDR2 is YSYEKL. CDR3 DNA sequence: TGCGCCAGCAGCCAAGATTGGCACAGGGCCTACGAGCAGTACTTC. This translates into CASSQDWHRAYEQYF.

V usage is TRBV5-1 and J usage is TRBJ2-1; a weak D match, TRBD2 (6 bases). Germline V lookup: CDR1 SGHRS, CDR2 YFSETQ. The CDR3 runs to 14 residues. The germline V and J ends were trimmed by 3 bases and 4 bases, with 11 bases remaining between them. DNA of the CDR3: TGCGCCAGCAGCTCCCGGGACTCATACAATGAGCAGTTCTTC. Amino acid sequence: CASSSRDSYNEQFF. Together with reference TRBV5-1 and TRBJ2-1, the CDR3 gives the full variable domain: KAGVTQTPRYLIKTRGQQVTLSCSPISGHRSVSWYQQTPGQGLQFLFEYFSETQRNKGNFPGRFSGRQFSNSRSEMNVSTLELGDSALYLCASSSRDSYNEQFFGPGTRLTVL.

J is TRBJ2-1 and V is TRBV7-7, with TRBD2 identical over 8 bases. Germline V gene data show CDR1 as SSHAT and CDR2 as FNYEAQ (reference sequence). V shed 5 bases, J shed 1 base, and the junction held 4 bases outside the gene matches. This CDR3 is 15 amino acids long. The CDR3 reads CASSESGGSYNEQFF. The DNA of the CDR3 is TGTGCCAGCAGCGAGTCGGGGGGGTCCTACAATGAGCAGTTCTTC.

The chain uses TRBV2 and TRBJ1-3; no clear D. The CDR3 sequence is 12 residues long. V dropped 6 bases and J dropped 0 bases, with 3 bases sitting between them. CDR1 is SNHLY, CDR2 FYNNEI, per germline. The CDR3: CASSLSGNTIYF. CDR3 sequence (DNA): TGTGCCAGCAGCCTCTCTGGAAACACCATATATTTT.

This clone was recorded once. This chain uses TRBV10-3 with TRBJ1-1, with D possibly TRBD1 on 5 matching bases. This CDR3 spans 13 amino acids. Germline V gene data show CDR1 as ENHRY and CDR2 as SYGVKD. Trimming cost V 3 bases and J 5 bases, with 10 bases left between them. The CDR3 region is CAISDRALTEAFF. The CDR3 region has the DNA TGTGCCATCAGTGACAGGGCACTGACTGAAGCTTTCTTT.

This clone has a handful of counts. This chain uses TRBV20-1 with TRBJ1-1; D remains unclear. Deletions cut 4 bases from V and 8 bases from J, with 8 bases between. The germline CDR1 and CDR2 sequences are DFQATT and SNEGSKA (reference sequence). This CDR3 has 10 amino acids. The DNA of the CDR3 is TGCAGTGCTAAAAGCAGGGAAGCTTTCTTT. Its protein is CSAKSREAFF.

J is TRBJ1-2 and V is TRBV25-1; TRBD1 aligns across 7 bases. Germline lookup yields CDR1 MGHDK and CDR2 SYGVNS. V trimming: 2 bases; J trimming: 8 bases; junction bases outside the gene matches: 11. The CDR3 loop spans 15 amino acids. CDR3 in amino acids: CASSEDDGTARGYTF. CDR3 nucleotides: TGTGCCAGCAGTGAAGATGATGGGACAGCCCGGGGCTACACCTTC.

In nucleotides, the CDR3 is TGTGCCAGTACCCCCGGGACAGGGTCCCACGAGCAGTACTTC. It encodes CASTPGTGSHEQYF. This chain joins TRBV19 and TRBJ2-7; TRBD1 matches at 9 bases. The CDR3 consists of 14 residues. J lost 5 bases, V lost 7 bases, and 9 bases had no gene match. In germline, CDR1 is LNHDA, CDR2 SQIVND (reference sequence).

The chain combines TRBV4-1 with TRBJ1-3; maybe TRBD1 (5 bases). The CDR3 has 17 residues. Trimming shortened V by 4 bases and J by 2 bases, and 18 bases separated the two germline ends. CDR1 is MGHRA and CDR2 is YSYEKL in the germline V gene. The CDR3 reads CASSLGIGAGAGNTIYF. In nucleotides, the CDR3 is TGCGCCAGCAGCCTAGGGATAGGGGCCGGTGCTGGAAACACCATATATTTT.

The chain joins TRBV5-8 to TRBJ2-1, with 10 bases fitting TRBD2. The CDR3 is 15 amino acids. J lost 6 bases, V lost 4 bases, and 7 bases had no gene match. Germline-derived CDR1 and CDR2 are SGHTS and YDEGEE. CDR3 amino acids: CASSQLSGRRNEQFF. CDR3 bases: TGTGCCAGCAGCCAACTTAGCGGGAGGCGCAATGAGCAGTTCTTC.

This clone was counted a single time. The V call is TRBV27, the J call TRBJ2-1, with D maybe TRBD2 (6 bases). CDR3 length equals 16 residues. The germline V and J ends were trimmed by 5 bases and 5 bases, with 19 bases remaining between them. CDR1 and CDR2 from the germline V gene are MNHEY and SMNVEV (reference sequence). The CDR3 DNA is TGTGCCAGCAGTGTCCCGGGACTCGCAGCCCACAATGAGCAGTTCTTC. It yields the protein CASSVPGLAAHNEQFF.

The chain recombines TRBV29-1 with TRBJ2-1, with 8 bases matching TRBD2. The V and J ends lost 4 bases and 6 bases, in that order; junction bases with no gene match: 8. Germline CDR1 is SQVTM and CDR2 is ANQGSEA. This CDR3 is built from 14 residues. The CDR3 here is CSVGVAGKVNEQFF. The CDR3 DNA is TGCAGCGTTGGGGTAGCGGGAAAGGTCAATGAGCAGTTCTTC.

The CDR3 region is CASSIRNRQNTEAFF. In DNA, the CDR3 is TGTGCCAGTAGTATAAGGAACAGACAGAACACTGAAGCTTTCTTT. The genes are TRBV19 and TRBJ1-1, with D unresolved. Trimming cost V 2 bases and J 1 base, with 11 bases left between them. Germline CDR1 reads LNHDA; CDR2 reads SQIVND (reference sequence). The CDR3 runs to 15 residues.

Points on this clone: Other DNA sequences of this sample code for an identical CDR3. The chain recombines TRBV7-2 with TRBJ1-2; no clear D. This CDR3 is 14 amino acids long. Germline CDR1 is SGHTA and CDR2 is FQGNSA. V lost 1 base, J lost 4 bases, and 10 bases lay in between. CDR3 coding DNA: TGTGCCAGCAGCTTAGATCTGGGCAGCTATGGCTACACCTTC. It yields the protein CASSLDLGSYGYTF.